This T cell receptor beta chain derives from a study of blood T cell repertoires in COVID-19. In the study overall: Italy, Spain and the United States were the sources of the convalescent and acute COVID-19 samples. In each case, the material was cDNA or gDNA derived from T cells, B-cell-depleted T cells, or PBMCs.

Authors' data handling: Estimates of nucleated cell counts were drawn from the amplification of reference gene primers. Sequenced by immunoSEQ multiplex PCR; TCRdb stores in-frame clones only, minus some. D and trimming were read from the DNA, whereas the V and J calls and clone size are those reported in that table. The table includes some 120,000 clones, nearly 90% detected once. Looked up from germline, CDR1 is KGHDR and CDR2 is SFDVKD. The CDR3 contains 12 residues. V was clipped by 9 bases and J by 2 bases; unmatched bases: 1. Specimen: peripheral blood. This sequence was found in a woman older than 75 with acute or convalescent COVID-19. The chain joins TRBV24-1 to TRBJ2-5, with 8 bases that match TRBD1. CDR3 sequence: CATGQGQETQYF. DNA for the CDR3: TGTGCCACCGGACAGGGTCAAGAGACCCAGTACTTC.